These 19 T cell receptor beta chains share one sample of origin, sequenced in a study of CD8+ T cells in alopecia areata. Treatment specified: oral pan-JAK inhibitor, 5-10 mg twice daily. RNA was isolated and reverse transcribed to cDNA, the sequencing template. Sequencing was performed with immunoSEQ multiplex PCR; in TCRdb, only in-frame clones are kept and a portion is missing. This sample has hundreds of thousands of clones; around 64% occur once, and the top ten carry roughly 0.88%. The specimen comprised CD4+ T cells sorted from blood, sampled at week 52, from a patient treated with tofacitinib. The receptor source for this set is a human donor with alopecia areata.

The chain couples TRBV11-2 to TRBJ2-3, with D perhaps TRBD1 or TRBD2 (5 bases each). The CDR3 is 14 residues long. The ends were cut back, 2 bases at V and 4 bases at J, with 10 bases in the middle. Per the germline V gene, CDR1 is SGHAT and CDR2 is FQNNGV. The CDR3 sequence is CASSLMRGPDTQYF. The CDR3 region has the DNA TGTGCCAGCAGCTTAATGAGGGGCCCAGATACGCAGTATTTT.

The J gene is TRBJ2-2, the V gene TRBV5-1, with 8 positions matching TRBD2. With 2 bases clipped from V and 2 bases from J, the junction kept 2 bases outside the gene matches. The germline V gene encodes CDR1 SGHRS and CDR2 YFSETQ. The CDR3 has 15 amino acids. CDR3 region: CASSLAGVNTGELFF. CDR3 coding DNA: TGCGCCAGCAGCTTAGCGGGGGTCAACACCGGGGAGCTGTTTTTT.

The rearrangement uses TRBV6-5 and TRBJ1-5; TRBD1 might be the D (5 bases). CDR1 and CDR2 (germline): MNHEY, SVGAGI. This CDR3 contains 15 residues. Trimming took 6 bases from V and 0 from J, leaving 12 bases between them. CDR3 nucleotides: TGTGCCAGCAGGACAGACCTATATAGCAATCAGCCCCAGCATTTT. Encoded protein: CASRTDLYSNQPQHF.

This clone was found once. V is TRBV30 and J is TRBJ1-2; 7 bases are a match to TRBD1. The CDR3 sequence is 16 residues long. With 3 bases clipped from V and 0 bases from J, the junction kept 10 bases outside the gene matches. Germline CDR1 reads GTSNPN; CDR2 reads SVGIG (reference sequence). The CDR3 loop is CAWRIDRDSANYGYTF. The CDR3 DNA reads TGTGCCTGGAGGATAGACCGGGACAGCGCTAACTATGGCTACACCTTC.

The chain couples TRBV4-1 to TRBJ2-7; TRBD1 agrees at 8 bases. With 2 bases clipped from V and 7 bases from J, the junction kept 10 bases outside the gene matches. This CDR3 is 15 amino acids long. CDR1 is MGHRA and CDR2 is YSYEKL in the germline V gene. This CDR3 reads CASSQRRQGAREQYF. CDR3 DNA: TGCGCCAGCAGCCAACGGAGGCAGGGGGCCAGAGAGCAGTACTTC.

This clone was seen a handful of times. The V call is TRBV29-1, the J call TRBJ2-1; 7 bases align to TRBD2. V was pared by 4 bases and J by 0 bases, with 3 bases of the junction left unmatched. CDR1 and CDR2 from the germline V gene are SQVTM and ANQGSEA. CDR3 size: 14 residues. The DNA for the CDR3 is TGCAGCGTTGGAGGGAGGGACTCCTACAATGAGCAGTTCTTC. Translating it yields CSVGGRDSYNEQFF.

The chain recombines TRBV13 with TRBJ1-1, with 8 bases that match TRBD1. Germline V gives CDR1 PRHDT, CDR2 FYEKMQ (reference sequence). With 5 bases clipped from V and 11 bases from J, the junction kept 10 bases outside the gene matches. The CDR3 has 13 residues. In DNA, the CDR3 is TGTGCCAGCAGCCTTCGTCCGACAGGGGACGCTTTCTTT. This codes for CASSLRPTGDAFF.

This clone was recorded a few times. This chain connects TRBV6-4 to TRBJ1-1; D gene uncertain. Trimming shortened V by 4 bases and J by 5 bases, and 11 bases separated the two germline ends. Germline assignment: CDR1 MRHNA and CDR2 SNTAGT. This CDR3 has 13 amino acids. The DNA for the CDR3 is TGTGCCAGCAGTGTGAGCCAGCAAACTGAAGCTTTCTTT. The encoded protein is CASSVSQQTEAFF.

This clone showed up just a few times. The gene calls are TRBV5-6 and TRBJ1-5; 8 nucleotides align to TRBD1. The V gene's germline CDR1 is SGHDT and CDR2 YYEEEE. V dropped 4 bases and J dropped 2; count of bases not matched to a gene: 5. The CDR3 sequence is 15 residues long. As DNA, the CDR3 is TGTGCCAGCAGCGTAGGACAGGGACGCAATCAGCCCCAGCATTTT. Protein: CASSVGQGRNQPQHF. Drawing the rest from reference TRBV5-6 and TRBJ1-5, the complete variable domain is DAGVTQSPTHLIKTRGQQVTLRCSPKSGHDTVSWYQQALGQGPQFIFQYYEEEERQRGNFPDRFSGHQFPNYSSELNVNALLLGDSALYLCASSVGQGRNQPQHFGDGTRLSIL.

The genes are TRBV27 and TRBJ2-3; D is tentatively TRBD1 or TRBD2 (5 bases each). V was cut by 3 bases and J by 2 bases, with 12 bases left in between. The germline CDR1 and CDR2 sequences are MNHEY and SMNVEV (reference sequence). The CDR3 runs to 15 residues. The CDR3 loop reads CASSFRDLITDTQYF. CDR3 sequence (DNA): TGTGCCAGCAGTTTCCGGGACCTCATCACAGATACGCAGTATTTT.

The chain has TRBV5-1 and TRBJ1-1, with D possibly being TRBD1 (5 bases). Germline lookup yields CDR1 SGHRS and CDR2 YFSETQ. V lost 7 bases, J lost 1 base, and 14 bases lay in between. The CDR3 is made up of 14 amino acids. Here the CDR3 reads CASAVAGANTEAFF. The DNA for the CDR3 is TGCGCCAGCGCCGTGGCCGGGGCGAACACTGAAGCTTTCTTT.

This clone was seen ten or more times. The rearrangement uses TRBV28 and TRBJ1-2, with D perhaps TRBD1 (5 bases). Trimming took off 3 bases at V and 6 bases at J, with 14 bases between the two ends. The CDR3 loop spans 14 amino acids. Per the germline V gene, CDR1 is MDHEN and CDR2 is SYDVKM. CDR3 sequence reads: CASSFSAGRNGYTF. The DNA for the CDR3 is TGTGCCAGCAGTTTTAGTGCAGGGCGCAATGGCTACACCTTC.

This chain joins TRBV7-9 and TRBJ1-1; D may be TRBD1 (6 bases). V lost 2 bases and J 4 bases, leaving 8 bases between the germline ends. The CDR3 runs 13 residues. Germline CDR1 SEHNR, CDR2 FQNEAQ (reference sequence). The CDR3 here is CASSLLQGTEAFF. In nucleotides, the CDR3 is TGTGCCAGCAGCTTACTACAGGGCACTGAAGCTTTCTTT.

This chain connects TRBV5-4 to TRBJ2-5, with D unresolved. Trimming cost V 2 bases and J 5 bases, with 16 bases left between them. CDR3 length equals 15 residues. Germline V lookup: CDR1 SGHNT, CDR2 YYREEE (reference sequence). The CDR3 protein is CASSFEVARAETQYF. CDR3 sequence (DNA): TGTGCCAGCAGCTTTGAGGTAGCTAGGGCGGAGACCCAGTACTTC.

The V and J genes are TRBV25-1 and TRBJ1-1; the D is unclear. Germline V gene sequence: CDR1 MGHDK, CDR2 SYGVNS. V gave up 1 base and J gave up 0 bases, with 15 bases separating them. This CDR3 spans 17 amino acids. The chain's CDR3 is CASSESWELIMNTEAFF. DNA of the CDR3: TGTGCCAGCAGTGAATCGTGGGAGTTGATCATGAACACTGAAGCTTTCTTT.

The table lists this clone with a few counts. The chain uses TRBV30 and TRBJ2-7; TRBD2 matches 8 bases. Germline CDR1 reads GTSNPN; CDR2 reads SVGIG (reference sequence). This CDR3 has 14 residues. V shed 3 bases, J shed 0 bases, and the junction held 4 bases outside the gene matches. The DNA for the CDR3 is TGTGCCTGGAGGCCCGGGGGGGGCTCCTACGAGCAGTACTTC. This translates into CAWRPGGGSYEQYF.

This clone appeared a few times. This chain links TRBV29-1 with TRBJ1-1; D perhaps matches TRBD1 (6 bases). CDR1 is SQVTM and CDR2 is ANQGSEA in the germline V gene. This CDR3 is built from 10 residues. Trimming removed 7 bases at V and 10 bases at J, with 13 bases between. CDR3 sequence: CSAVQGAAFF. The DNA for the CDR3 is TGCAGCGCCGTACAGGGTGCAGCTTTCTTT.

V usage is TRBV7-9 and J usage is TRBJ2-3; 7 bases are shared with TRBD2. There are 15 residues in the CDR3. CDR1 is SEHNR and CDR2 is FQNEAQ in the germline V gene (reference sequence). After removal of 7 bases from V and 2 bases from J, the junction contained 9 bases not matched to a gene. DNA for the CDR3: TGTGCCAGCAATCCTAGGGAGGGCCTCACAGATACGCAGTATTTT. This encodes CASNPREGLTDTQYF.

CDR3 nucleotide sequence: TGTGCCTGGAGTGTACCGGGGGCGCTTGGCAAAAACATTCAGTACTTC. Amino acid sequence: CAWSVPGALGKNIQYF. This chain uses TRBV30 with TRBJ2-4; D may be TRBD1 or TRBD2 (6 bases each). The CDR3 sequence is 16 residues long. Germline values: CDR1 GTSNPN, CDR2 SVGIG (reference sequence). With 0 bases removed from V and 3 bases from J, the gap between germline ends came to 15 bases.